The 12 T cell receptor beta chains below were found in one sample sequenced in a study of blood T cell repertoires in COVID-19 (TCRdb year 2020). The library was prepared using the immunoSEQ multiplex PCR assay. Imported from immuneACCESS, the table was reduced by TCRdb to in-frame sequences with V and J called. These copies leave out some clones; in studies compared against another copy, an unresolved V gene accounts for under half, and the cause of the remainder is not known. A total of some 99,000 clones appear in this sample, 75% to 90% of them only once. The ten largest make up around 1.1% of the sample. The sequenced sample was peripheral blood. The origin of the receptors is a human donor in a cohort sampled during active COVID-19.

This chain joins TRBV2 and TRBJ2-6, with D perhaps matching TRBD1 (6 bases). V was cut by 6 bases and J by 0 bases, with 9 bases left in between. The CDR3 totals 15 residues. The germline V gene encodes CDR1 SNHLY and CDR2 FYNNEI. The CDR3 coding sequence is TGTGCCAGCAGAGACAGGCCCTCTGGGGCCAACGTCCTGACTTTC. Amino acid sequence: CASRDRPSGANVLTF.

On this clone itself: An end of the junction differs from the germline gene, which may be a read error. This chain joins TRBV3-1 (or the pseudogene TRBV3-2) and TRBJ2-1; a possible D gene is TRBD2 (6 bases). The germline V gene has CDR1 LGHDT and CDR2 YNNKEL (reference sequence). CDR3 length equals 14 residues. The CDR3 here is CASTQLSSVNEQFF. The DNA of the CDR3 is TGTGCCAGCACCCAACTGTCTAGCGTTAATGAGCAGTTCTTC.

This sequence joins TRBV4-3 and TRBJ2-5; possible D gene TRBD2, 5 bases. The V end was cut by 1 base, the J end by 5 bases, with 5 bases between. The CDR3 contains 12 residues. In germline, CDR1 is LGHNA, CDR2 YSLEER. Written as DNA, the CDR3 is TGCGCCAGCAGCCAAGGAGGGGAGACCCAGTACTTC. Translation: CASSQGGETQYF.

This clone was seen only a few times. The CDR3 sequence: CASTTAYNEQFF. The CDR3 DNA reads as TGTGCCAGCACTACAGCCTACAATGAGCAGTTCTTC. This chain joins TRBV6-5 and TRBJ2-1; D unresolved. This CDR3 has 12 amino acids. The germline V and J ends were trimmed by 7 bases and 2 bases, with 6 bases remaining between them. CDR1 and CDR2 (germline): MNHEY, SVGAGI.

V and J are TRBV15 and TRBJ2-1; a weak D match, TRBD1 (5 bases). Trimming removed 0 bases at V and 12 bases at J, with 18 bases between. This CDR3 contains 15 residues. The germline V gene has CDR1 LNHNV and CDR2 YYDKDF (reference sequence). The CDR3 reads CATSREPDSFIGQFF. DNA of the CDR3: TGTGCCACCAGCAGAGAACCCGACAGTTTCATAGGGCAGTTCTTC.

The chain employs TRBV18 and TRBJ1-2; TRBD1 aligns across 7 bases. The CDR3 contains 13 residues. V dropped 6 bases and J dropped 4; count of bases not matched to a gene: 5. In germline, CDR1 is KGHSH, CDR2 LQKENI. The CDR3, as DNA: TGTGCCAGCTCCCCCACAGGGGTCTATGGCTACACCTTC. Translating gives CASSPTGVYGYTF.

The chain recombines TRBV7-8 with TRBJ1-6; no reliable D call. Germline V gene lookup returns CDR1 SGHVS and CDR2 FQNEAQ. This CDR3 contains 18 residues. V lost 0 bases and J 0 bases, leaving 12 bases between the germline ends. The chain's CDR3 is CASSLASPGSSYNSPLHF. The CDR3 coding sequence is TGTGCCAGCAGCTTAGCGTCCCCTGGCAGCTCCTATAATTCACCCCTCCACTTT.

This rearrangement joins TRBV24-1 to TRBJ1-2; D is uncertain. The CDR3 spans 16 residues. Germline CDR1 is KGHDR and CDR2 is SFDVKD. V gave up 3 bases and J gave up 6 bases, with 19 bases separating them. DNA for the CDR3: TGTGCCACCAGTGATCCCGCTGGGTCCTTTACTAATGGCTACACCTTC. It is translated as CATSDPAGSFTNGYTF.

This sequence joins TRBV7-3 and TRBJ2-1; 12 nucleotides match TRBD2. The junction had 6 bases not matched to a gene; V was cut back by 6 bases and J by 3 bases. Germline V gene data show CDR1 as SGHTA and CDR2 as FQGTGA. This CDR3 is built from 16 residues. The chain's CDR3 is CASRLTSGGFYNEQFF. The CDR3 region has the DNA TGTGCCAGCAGATTGACTAGCGGGGGATTCTACAATGAGCAGTTCTTC.

This clone was observed a single time. The chain has TRBV18 and TRBJ1-1; TRBD1 might be the D (5 bases). V dropped 3 bases and J dropped 8 bases, with 13 bases sitting between them. This CDR3 is built from 13 residues. From germline, CDR1 is KGHSH and CDR2 LQKENI. The CDR3 spells CASSPDIDSEAFF. DNA of the CDR3: TGTGCCAGCTCACCCGATATTGACAGCGAAGCTTTCTTT.

V is TRBV7-7 and J is TRBJ2-5, with 14 bases lining up with TRBD2. V lost 5 bases, J lost 4 bases, and 9 bases stayed unmatched. The CDR3 covers 17 residues. Germline V gene data show CDR1 as SSHAT and CDR2 as FNYEAQ (reference sequence). Written as DNA, the CDR3 is TGTGCCAGCAGCCCAGGGACTAGCGGGAGACCACGAGAGACCCAGTACTTC. Translating gives CASSPGTSGRPRETQYF.

The chain is built from TRBV6-6 and TRBJ1-4; maybe TRBD1 (6 bases). The CDR3 has 15 amino acids. Between the trimmed V and J ends, which lost 4 bases and 4 bases, there was a span of 13 bases. Germline V gene data show CDR1 as MNHNY and CDR2 as SVGAGI (reference sequence). The CDR3 DNA reads TGTGCCAGCAGTTCCTCGGGACACCTTAATGAAAAACTGTTTTTT. Encoded protein: CASSSSGHLNEKLFF.